This TCR beta chain originates from a study of T cell responses to AZD1222 COVID-19 vaccine. Overall study results and limits: Spike-specific TCR breadth and depth both grew after two AZD1222 doses. Clonal diversity may have been underestimated in mostly white British donors.

This clone occurred a few times. Its matching antigen is unknown. Repertoires were generated with immunoSEQ multiplex PCR, while TCRdb's copy carries only in-frame clones and drops some. This sample has roughly 140,000 clones, with more than 75% found just once. Investigators merged groups given second doses at roughly 4 or roughly 12 weeks. V gave up 3 bases and J gave up 6 bases, with 14 bases separating them. This CDR3 has 14 residues. The V gene's germline CDR1 is SGHAT and CDR2 FQDESV (reference sequence). Sequencing used peripheral blood, obtained 28 days after the second AZD1222 dose. The V call is TRBV11-1, the J call TRBJ1-1; D gene unclear. The receptor was derived from an adult who received the AZD1222 COVID-19 vaccine. CDR3 sequence: CASSLGIWGPEAFF. In nucleotides, the CDR3 is TGTGCCAGCAGCTTGGGCATTTGGGGTCCTGAAGCTTTCTTT. The full variable domain, in which reference TRBV11-1 and TRBJ1-1 provide the parts outside the CDR3, is EAEVAQSPRYKITEKSQAVAFWCDPISGHATLYWYRQILGQGPELLVQFQDESVVDDSQLPKDRFSAERLKGVDSTLKIQPAELGDSAMYLCASSLGIWGPEAFFGQGTRLTVV.